Given below is one T cell receptor beta chain in context. Its antigen remains unidentified. Stated time point: patch test 2, 6 weeks after DPC sensitization. The treatment was: therapeutic diphenylcyclopropenone sensitization with weekly scalp DPC. The sample belongs to a study of human T cells and chemical hapten exposure. Study-wide results and limits: Relative to control repertoires, expanded TCRs gave rise to significantly more large CDR3 similarity clusters.

V shed 2 bases and J 5 bases; nucleotides not matched to a gene: 3. Germline CDR1 MDHEN, CDR2 SYDVKM. The CDR3 sequence is 14 residues long. Original analysis: A per-sample median of about 96,000 TCRs was observed, with a range of roughly 23,224 to 750,000. TCRdb ran MiXCR on the RACE reads and lists one entry per CDR3 protein. The V and J calls were determined by TCRdb, not by the authors. The sample has under 450,000 distinct CDR3 sequences; more than 5% are singletons. The sequencing here drew on whole blood, taken in connection with sensitization to the hapten diphenylcyclopropenone (DPC). The sequence was collected from a woman under 30 with alopecia areata. Some clones in this sample may be carry-over from other donors' samples. The chain couples TRBV28 to TRBJ1-2; 9 bases match TRBD1. The CDR3 region has the DNA TGTGCCAGCAGTTTAGCCGGGACAGGGTATGGCTACACCTTC. Protein sequence: CASSLAGTGYGYTF.